This T cell receptor (beta chain) was found in a study of shared clonotypes between healthy human individuals. Study results and caveats: Non-shared clonotypes had lower generation probabilities than clonotypes shared by all four sorted-subset donors. The study generally estimated greater richness for naive than memory subsets. Enrolling few donors narrowed the genetic and exposure-history diversity that was represented.

With 6 bases clipped from V and 5 bases from J, the junction kept 5 bases outside the gene matches. Germline CDR1 and CDR2: MNHEY and SMNVEV (reference sequence). There are 13 residues in the CDR3. Details on this clone: Its antigen is still unknown.

A CD45RA-negative memory subset and a CD45RA+ naive subset were separated from the CD4+ cells. The protocol was immunoSEQ multiplex PCR, while the TCRdb copy is restricted to in-frame clones and leaves out a portion. The sample holds more than 850,000 clones, 70% to 80% seen once. Specimen: memory CD4+ T cells from PBMCs. Documented subset: CD45RA-negative fraction. This sequence was found in a man between 18 and 29 years old in good health. Some clones in this sample may be carry-over from other donors' samples. V usage is TRBV27 and J usage is TRBJ2-7, with 9 bases that match TRBD1. The CDR3 here is CASSNRGLDEQYF. The DNA of the CDR3 is TGTGCCAGCAGCAACAGGGGGCTGGACGAGCAGTACTTC.